Shown below are 6 T cell receptor beta chains from a single sample sequenced in a study of blood T cell repertoires in COVID-19. The method was immunoSEQ multiplex PCR; TCRdb's version includes in-frame clones alone and lacks a portion of them. This table has around 260,000 clones, around 86% appearing once. Sequencing was performed on peripheral blood. The receptors shown here come from a woman aged 25 to 39 with active or convalescent COVID-19.

This clone has more than one count but fewer than ten. This chain joins TRBV5-1 and TRBJ2-7; weak D call: TRBD1 (6 bases). Germline V gives CDR1 SGHRS, CDR2 YFSETQ. The CDR3 is 12 amino acids. V dropped 4 bases and J dropped 5 bases, with 10 bases sitting between them. As DNA, the CDR3 is TGCGCCAGCAGCCCACAGGGCCACGAGCAGTACTTC. This translates into CASSPQGHEQYF.

The V and J genes are TRBV6-5 and TRBJ1-1; D is ambiguous. Germline CDR1 MNHEY, CDR2 SVGAGI. The V and J ends lost 5 bases and 0 bases respectively, with 10 bases between them. CDR3 length: 14 amino acids. Written as DNA, the CDR3 is TGTGCCAGCAGTCGACCGGGGTTGAACACTGAAGCTTTCTTT. This gives the protein CASSRPGLNTEAFF.

The rearrangement links TRBV18 to TRBJ1-1; TRBD1 agrees at 7 bases. Losses at the gene ends were 3 bases for V and 7 bases for J; bases not matched to a gene: 8. This CDR3 spans 14 amino acids. The germline CDR1 and CDR2 sequences are KGHSH and LQKENI. CDR3 protein: CASSPRTGTSEAFF. For the CDR3, the DNA is TGTGCCAGCTCACCCCGGACAGGAACTAGTGAAGCTTTCTTT.

This chain connects TRBV9 to TRBJ2-3; the D gene is possibly TRBD2 (5 bases). V was shortened by 4 bases and J by 0 bases, with 12 bases between the two germline ends. This CDR3 spans 15 amino acids. Germline-derived CDR1 and CDR2 are SGDLS and YYNGEE. The CDR3 DNA reads as TGTGCCAGCAGCCCGGTCCAGCGGAGCACAGATACGCAGTATTTT. Protein product: CASSPVQRSTDTQYF.

This chain connects TRBV2 to TRBJ1-2; 8 bases agree with TRBD1. The germline V gene encodes CDR1 SNHLY and CDR2 FYNNEI. The V gene end was trimmed by 6 bases and the J gene end by 4 bases; junction bases not matched to a gene: 13. The CDR3 loop spans 16 amino acids. As DNA, the CDR3 is TGTGCCAGCAGGCGAACCACCGGGACAGGTCTCTATGGCTACACCTTC. This translates into CASRRTTGTGLYGYTF. The entire variable domain, with the rest obtained from reference TRBV2 and TRBJ1-2, is as follows: EPEVTQTPSHQVTQMGQEVILRCVPISNHLYFYWYRQILGQKVEFLVSFYNNEISEKSEIFDDQFSVERPDGSNFTLKIRSTKLEDSAMYFCASRRTTGTGLYGYTFGSGTRLTVV.

V and J are TRBV6-5 and TRBJ2-3; TRBD2 matches at 7 bases. The CDR3 consists of 13 residues. Looked up from germline, CDR1 is MNHEY and CDR2 is SVGAGI. V lost 2 bases and J lost 6; bases outside the gene matches: 2. DNA for the CDR3: TGTGCCAGCAGTTACCCCGGGGGGGATACGCAGTATTTT. Its protein is CASSYPGGDTQYF.